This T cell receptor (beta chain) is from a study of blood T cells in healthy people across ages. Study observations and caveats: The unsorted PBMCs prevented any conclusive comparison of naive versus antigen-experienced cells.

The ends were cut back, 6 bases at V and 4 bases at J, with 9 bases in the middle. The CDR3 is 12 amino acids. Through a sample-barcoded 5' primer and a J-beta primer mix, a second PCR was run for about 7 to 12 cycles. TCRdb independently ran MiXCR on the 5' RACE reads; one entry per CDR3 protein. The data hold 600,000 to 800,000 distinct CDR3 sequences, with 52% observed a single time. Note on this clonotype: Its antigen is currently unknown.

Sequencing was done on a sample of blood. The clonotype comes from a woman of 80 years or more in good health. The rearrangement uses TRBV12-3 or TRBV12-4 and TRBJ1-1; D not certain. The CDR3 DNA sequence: TGTGCCAGCAGGTGGGAGGCCACTGAAGCTTTCTTT. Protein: CASRWEATEAFF.